This TCR beta chain came from a study of blood T cell repertoires in COVID-19. Study background: COVID-19 samples from acute and convalescent phases originated in the United States, Italy and Spain. From T cells, B-cell-depleted T cells, or PBMCs came the material, which was cDNA or gDNA.

CDR1 and CDR2 from the germline V gene are LGHDT and YNNKEL (reference sequence). The CDR3 has 15 amino acids. V lost 4 bases and J lost 0, with 12 bases in between. Per the authors' pipeline: Scientists estimated how many nucleated cells there were by amplifying reference gene primers. Generated by immunoSEQ multiplex PCR, the TCRdb table keeps only in-frame clones and is missing some. The DNA was the basis for D and trimming; V, J and clone size are from that table. Of a few hundred thousand clones listed, about 87% are singletons. Sequenced sample: peripheral blood. The chain carries TRBV3-1 (or the pseudogene TRBV3-2) and TRBJ1-1, with D perhaps TRBD1 (6 bases). This TCR was sampled from a man aged 60 to 69 who had recovered from COVID-19. DNA of the CDR3: TGTGCCAGCAGCCTCCCGGGACAAATGAACACTGAAGCTTTCTTT. It encodes CASSLPGQMNTEAFF.